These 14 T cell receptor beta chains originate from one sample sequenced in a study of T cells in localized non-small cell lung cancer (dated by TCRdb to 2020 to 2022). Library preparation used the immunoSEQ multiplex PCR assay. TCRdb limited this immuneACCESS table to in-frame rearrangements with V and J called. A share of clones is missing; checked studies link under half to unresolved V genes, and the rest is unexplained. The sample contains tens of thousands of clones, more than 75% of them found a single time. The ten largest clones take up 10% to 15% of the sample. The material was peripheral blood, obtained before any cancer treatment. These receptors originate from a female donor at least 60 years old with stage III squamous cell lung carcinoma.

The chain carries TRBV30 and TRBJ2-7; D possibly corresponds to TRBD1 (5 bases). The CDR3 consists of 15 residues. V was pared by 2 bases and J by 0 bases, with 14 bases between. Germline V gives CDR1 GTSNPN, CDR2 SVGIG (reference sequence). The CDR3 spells CAWSTTDFSSYEQYF. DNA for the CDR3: TGTGCCTGGAGTACGACAGACTTTAGCTCCTACGAGCAGTACTTC.

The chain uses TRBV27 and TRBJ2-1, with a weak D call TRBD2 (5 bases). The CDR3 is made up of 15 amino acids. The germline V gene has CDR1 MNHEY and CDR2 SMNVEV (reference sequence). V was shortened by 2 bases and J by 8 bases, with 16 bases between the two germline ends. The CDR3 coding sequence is TGTGCCAGCAGTTTAAATGCTGCTAGCTTGGATGAGCAGTTCTTC. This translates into CASSLNAASLDEQFF.

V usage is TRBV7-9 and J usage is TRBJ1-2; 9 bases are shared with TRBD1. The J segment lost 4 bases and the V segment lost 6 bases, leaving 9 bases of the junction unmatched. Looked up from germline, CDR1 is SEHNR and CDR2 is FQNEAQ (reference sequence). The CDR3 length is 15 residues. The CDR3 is CASRPTGGYPYGYTF. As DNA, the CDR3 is TGTGCCAGCAGACCTACAGGGGGCTACCCCTATGGCTACACCTTC.

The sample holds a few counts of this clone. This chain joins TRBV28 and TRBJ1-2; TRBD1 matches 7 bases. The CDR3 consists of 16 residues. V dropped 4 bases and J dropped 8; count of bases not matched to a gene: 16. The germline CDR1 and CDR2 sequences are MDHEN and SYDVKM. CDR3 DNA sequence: TGTGCCAGCAGTTCCGCCGGGACAGAAATTATGTTCGGCTACACCTTC. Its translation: CASSSAGTEIMFGYTF.

CDR3 sequence (DNA): TGTGCCAGCAGTCCCCTTAGCGGGAGGGCCTTCAATGAGCAGTTCTTC. Translated, it gives CASSPLSGRAFNEQFF. The rearrangement uses TRBV28 and TRBJ2-1; 11 bases align to TRBD2. The CDR3 extends over 16 amino acids. J lost 6 bases, V lost 5 bases, and 9 bases had no gene match. The germline V gene encodes CDR1 MDHEN and CDR2 SYDVKM.

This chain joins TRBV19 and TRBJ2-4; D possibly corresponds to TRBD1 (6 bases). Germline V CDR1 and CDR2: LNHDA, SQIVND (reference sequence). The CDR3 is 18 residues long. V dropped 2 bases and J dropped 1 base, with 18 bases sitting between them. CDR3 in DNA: TGTGCCAGTAGTATAACCCCAACAGGGAAGGGGGCCAAAAACATTCAGTACTTC. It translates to CASSITPTGKGAKNIQYF.

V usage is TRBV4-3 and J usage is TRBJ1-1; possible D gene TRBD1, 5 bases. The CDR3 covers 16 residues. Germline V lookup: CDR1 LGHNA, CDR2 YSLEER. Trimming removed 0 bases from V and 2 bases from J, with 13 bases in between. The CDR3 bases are TGCGCCAGCAGCCAAGAGGCGGGGCTAGGAAACACTGAAGCTTTCTTT. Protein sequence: CASSQEAGLGNTEAFF.

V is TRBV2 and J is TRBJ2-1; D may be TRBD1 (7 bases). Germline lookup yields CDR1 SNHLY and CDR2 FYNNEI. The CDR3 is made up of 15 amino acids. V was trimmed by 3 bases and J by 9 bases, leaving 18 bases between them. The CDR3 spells CASSDKVSGGSEQFF. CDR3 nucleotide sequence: TGTGCCAGCAGTGATAAGGTTTCAGGGGGGAGTGAGCAGTTCTTC.

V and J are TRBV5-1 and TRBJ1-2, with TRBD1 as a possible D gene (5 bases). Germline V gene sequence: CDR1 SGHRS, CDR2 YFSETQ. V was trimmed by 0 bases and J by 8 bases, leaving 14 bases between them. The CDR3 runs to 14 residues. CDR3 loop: CASSLEGRERGYTF. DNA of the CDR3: TGCGCCAGCAGCTTGGAGGGCAGGGAAAGGGGCTACACCTTC.

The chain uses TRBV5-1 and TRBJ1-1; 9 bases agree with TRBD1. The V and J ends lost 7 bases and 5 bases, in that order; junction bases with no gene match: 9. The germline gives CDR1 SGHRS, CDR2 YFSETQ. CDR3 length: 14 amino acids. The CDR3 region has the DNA TGCGCCAGCTCTGATACAGGGGGCTCAACTGAAGCTTTCTTT. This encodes CASSDTGGSTEAFF. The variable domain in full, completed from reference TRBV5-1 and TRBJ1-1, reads KAGVTQTPRYLIKTRGQQVTLSCSPISGHRSVSWYQQTPGQGLQFLFEYFSETQRNKGNFPGRFSGRQFSNSRSEMNVSTLELGDSALYLCASSDTGGSTEAFFGQGTRLTVV.

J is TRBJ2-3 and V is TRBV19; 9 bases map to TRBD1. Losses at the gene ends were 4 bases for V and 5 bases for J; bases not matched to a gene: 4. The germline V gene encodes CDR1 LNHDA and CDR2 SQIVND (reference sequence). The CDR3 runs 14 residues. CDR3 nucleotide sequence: TGTGCCAGTAGTAGGACAGGGGCCGTAGATACGCAGTATTTT. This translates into CASSRTGAVDTQYF.

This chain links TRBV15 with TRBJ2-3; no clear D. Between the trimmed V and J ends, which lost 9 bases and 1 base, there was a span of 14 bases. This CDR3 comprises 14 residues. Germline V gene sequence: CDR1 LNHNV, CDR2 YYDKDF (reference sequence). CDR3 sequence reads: CATSRDLGTDTQYF. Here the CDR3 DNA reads TGTGCCACGTCGAGAGATCTTGGCACAGATACGCAGTATTTT.

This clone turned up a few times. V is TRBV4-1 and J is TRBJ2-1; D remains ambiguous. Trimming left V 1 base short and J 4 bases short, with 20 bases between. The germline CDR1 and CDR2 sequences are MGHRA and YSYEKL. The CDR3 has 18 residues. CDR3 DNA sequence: TGCGCCAGCAGCCAAGTGGACCTGGGTCTGGTCGCGTACAATGAGCAGTTCTTC. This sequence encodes CASSQVDLGLVAYNEQFF.

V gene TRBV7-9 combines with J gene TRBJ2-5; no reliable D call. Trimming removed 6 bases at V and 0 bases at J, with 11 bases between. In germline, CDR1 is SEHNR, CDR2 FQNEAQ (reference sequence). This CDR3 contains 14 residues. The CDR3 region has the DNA TGTGCCAGCAGTTCTCGACGGAACCAAGAGACCCAGTACTTC. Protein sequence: CASSSRRNQETQYF.